These 20 T cell receptor beta chains originate from one sample sequenced in a study of blood T cell repertoires in COVID-19. Sequencing used immunoSEQ multiplex PCR; TCRdb keeps in-frame clones, though not all of them. This table has a few hundred thousand clones, less than 90% appearing once. Material: peripheral blood. The receptors come from a man aged 60-69 years who had recovered from COVID-19.

J is TRBJ2-1 and V is TRBV18; the D is unclear. CDR3 length equals 16 residues. V was pared by 5 bases and J by 4 bases, with 18 bases between. Germline loops: CDR1 KGHSH, CDR2 LQKENI. The chain's CDR3 is CASSSYSELRYNEQFF. CDR3 in DNA: TGTGCCAGCTCATCCTACAGTGAACTTAGGTACAATGAGCAGTTCTTC.

V and J are TRBV11-2 and TRBJ2-7; the match to TRBD2 covers 13 bases. Germline V lookup: CDR1 SGHAT, CDR2 FQNNGV. The CDR3 covers 16 residues. V lost 5 bases to trimming and J lost 5 bases; unmatched junction nucleotides: 9. The CDR3 is CASSPKGLAGTHEQYF. Written as DNA, the CDR3 is TGTGCCAGCAGCCCAAAGGGACTAGCGGGGACCCACGAGCAGTACTTC.

V and J are TRBV15 and TRBJ2-3; TRBD2 matches 10 bases. This CDR3 has 17 amino acids. The germline V gene has CDR1 LNHNV and CDR2 YYDKDF (reference sequence). With V trimmed by 0 bases and J by 2 bases, 5 bases remained unmatched. The CDR3 DNA follows: TGTGCCACCAGCAGAGATTGGACTAGCGGATACACAGATACGCAGTATTTT. Translation: CATSRDWTSGYTDTQYF.

V usage is TRBV5-5 and J usage is TRBJ1-2; 7 bases match TRBD1. V dropped 0 bases and J dropped 8; count of bases not matched to a gene: 4. The germline V gene encodes CDR1 SGHKS and CDR2 YYEKEE (reference sequence). There are 13 residues in the CDR3. As DNA, the CDR3 is TGTGCCAGCAGCTTGGGACAGGGAGGAGGCTACACCTTC. This encodes CASSLGQGGGYTF.

In regard to this clone: The germline gene is not matched at one end of the junction; a read error may be the cause. The V gene is TRBV7-7, the J gene TRBJ2-1; TRBD2 might be the D (5 bases). The CDR3 spans 15 residues. Germline values: CDR1 SSHAT, CDR2 FNYEAQ (reference sequence). The CDR3 spells CASSPGKFSYNEQFF. The CDR3 DNA sequence: TGTGCTAGCAGCCCCGGGAAGTTCTCCTACAATGAGCAGTTCTTC.

This clone was detected only once. The rearrangement uses TRBV7-2 and TRBJ2-3; 9 nucleotides line up with TRBD2. The CDR3 spans 16 residues. V was clipped by 7 bases and J by 4 bases; unmatched bases: 12. CDR1 is SGHTA, CDR2 FQGNSA, per germline. The CDR3 loop is CASNQGWRGGPDTQYF. CDR3 in DNA: TGTGCCAGCAACCAAGGATGGCGGGGGGGCCCAGATACGCAGTATTTT.

V and J are TRBV11-2 and TRBJ2-4, with 8 bases fitting TRBD1. The CDR3 is 18 residues long. V lost 0 bases and J lost 0; bases outside the gene matches: 7. Germline-derived CDR1 and CDR2 are SGHAT and FQNNGV. CDR3 region: CASSLDDRGRVAKNIQYF. CDR3 bases: TGTGCCAGCAGCTTAGATGACAGGGGCCGCGTAGCCAAAAACATTCAGTACTTC.

This chain joins TRBV6-6 and TRBJ1-6, with D possibly matching TRBD1 (5 bases). Trimming cost V 8 bases and J 9 bases, with 23 bases left between them. CDR3 size: 16 residues. Germline CDR1 is MNHNY and CDR2 is SVGAGI (reference sequence). The CDR3 bases are TGTGCCAGCGCCTGGGGGGGTAGGGCTATAATTTCACCCCTCCACTTT. Translation gives CASAWGGRAIISPLHF.

J is TRBJ2-7 and V is TRBV18; D is perhaps TRBD2 (6 bases). The CDR3 consists of 11 residues. V was trimmed by 4 bases and J by 5 bases, leaving 6 bases between them. CDR1 KGHSH and CDR2 LQKENI come from the germline V gene. The CDR3 region is CASSRGDEQYF. Here the CDR3 DNA reads TGTGCCAGCTCACGGGGGGACGAGCAGTACTTC.

This chain joins TRBV7-2 and TRBJ2-3, with TRBD1 as a possible D gene (5 bases). This CDR3 has 13 amino acids. Germline CDR1 SGHTA, CDR2 FQGNSA. Trimming cost V 6 bases and J 6 bases, with 13 bases left between them. CDR3 sequence: CASRLGRADTQYF. The CDR3 region has the DNA TGTGCCAGCAGGCTGGGGCGAGCCGATACGCAGTATTTT. Based on the CDR3 plus reference TRBV7-2 and TRBJ2-3, the full variable domain is GAGVSQSPSNKVTEKGKDVELRCDPISGHTALYWYRQSLGQGLEFLIYFQGNSAPDKSGLPSDRFSAERTGGSVSTLTIQRTQQEDSAVYLCASRLGRADTQYFGPGTRLTVL.

This clone was observed a single time. The V gene is TRBV19, the J gene TRBJ1-2; D not certain. The germline V and J ends were trimmed by 8 bases and 3 bases, with 19 bases remaining between them. The CDR3 is 15 residues long. Germline CDR1 is LNHDA and CDR2 is SQIVND (reference sequence). The CDR3 DNA sequence: TGTGCCAGTCGATCCCCGGGTAAGGAATACTATGGCTACACCTTC. As protein: CASRSPGKEYYGYTF.

The J gene is TRBJ1-2, the V gene TRBV7-9; D unresolved. The V gene lost 3 bases and the J gene lost 6 bases, with 11 bases spanning the gap. This CDR3 is built from 13 residues. Germline CDR1 reads SEHNR; CDR2 reads FQNEAQ (reference sequence). The CDR3 here is CASSFPYRDGYTF. The CDR3 coding sequence is TGTGCCAGCAGCTTCCCCTACAGAGATGGCTACACCTTC.

The chain has TRBV3-1 (or the pseudogene TRBV3-2) and TRBJ2-7; 8 bases line up with TRBD1. V shed 4 bases, J shed 3 bases, and the junction held 5 bases outside the gene matches. Per germline, CDR1 LGHDT and CDR2 YNNKEL (reference sequence). This CDR3 is 14 amino acids long. The CDR3 is CASSLGQAFYEQYF. CDR3 coding DNA: TGTGCCAGCAGCCTGGGACAGGCCTTCTACGAGCAGTACTTC.

The chain links TRBV27 to TRBJ2-5; 9 bases are shared with TRBD1. The CDR3 length is 14 residues. Trimming at V came to 7 bases and at J to 4 bases, leaving 7 bases not matched to a gene. The germline V gene encodes CDR1 MNHEY and CDR2 SMNVEV (reference sequence). The CDR3 sequence: CASNPGTGLETQYF. In DNA form, the CDR3 reads TGTGCCAGCAACCCCGGGACAGGGCTAGAGACCCAGTACTTC.

V usage is TRBV30 and J usage is TRBJ1-2; 8 nucleotides align to TRBD1. V was pared by 4 bases and J by 8 bases, with 12 bases of the junction left unmatched. Germline lookup yields CDR1 GTSNPN and CDR2 SVGIG (reference sequence). There are 14 residues in the CDR3. The CDR3 DNA is TGTGCCTGGATGAAAGGACAGGGCTTTAGGGGCTACACCTTC. It yields the protein CAWMKGQGFRGYTF.

The rearrangement uses TRBV7-2 and TRBJ2-2; the D gene is possibly TRBD2 (5 bases). Germline-derived CDR1 and CDR2 are SGHTA and FQGNSA. The length of the CDR3 is 16 residues. The germline V and J ends were trimmed by 2 bases and 5 bases, with 15 bases remaining between them. CDR3 protein: CASSLFPGLRTGELFF. DNA for the CDR3: TGTGCCAGCAGCTTATTCCCGGGGTTGAGGACCGGGGAGCTGTTTTTT.

This clone was seen a handful of times. The rearrangement uses TRBV7-2 and TRBJ2-3; TRBD2 is a possible D gene (6 bases). V was pared by 6 bases and J by 0 bases, with 16 bases between. The CDR3 is made up of 16 amino acids. Germline CDR1 and CDR2: SGHTA and FQGNSA. In nucleotides, the CDR3 is TGTGCCAGCAGTTTGGGTCCGGCGGGGAGCACAGATACGCAGTATTTT. Protein: CASSLGPAGSTDTQYF.

The rearrangement uses TRBV11-2 and TRBJ1-2, with D possibly TRBD1 on 6 matching bases. Germline CDR1 is SGHAT and CDR2 is FQNNGV. This CDR3 is 15 amino acids long. V was shortened by 1 base and J by 4 bases, with 13 bases between the two germline ends. The CDR3: CASSLAQGSVYGYTF. DNA of the CDR3: TGTGCCAGCAGCTTAGCCCAGGGGTCGGTCTATGGCTACACCTTC.

The chain combines TRBV9 with TRBJ2-1; 10 nucleotides line up with TRBD1. There are 16 residues in the CDR3. Germline values: CDR1 SGDLS, CDR2 YYNGEE. The V gene end was trimmed by 2 bases and the J gene end by 5 bases; junction bases not matched to a gene: 7. CDR3 in amino acids: CASSVVGTGADNEQFF. The CDR3 DNA follows: TGTGCCAGCAGCGTGGTCGGGACAGGGGCCGACAATGAGCAGTTCTTC.

The chain recombines TRBV19 with TRBJ2-2; 8 bases map to TRBD2. The germline V gene has CDR1 LNHDA and CDR2 SQIVND (reference sequence). The CDR3 extends over 19 amino acids. Trimming at V came to 7 bases and at J to 2 bases, leaving 18 bases not matched to a gene. CDR3 amino acids: CASNPSAERGGDNTGELFF. The CDR3 nucleotides read TGTGCCAGTAACCCTTCCGCGGAACGGGGGGGCGATAACACCGGGGAGCTGTTTTTT.